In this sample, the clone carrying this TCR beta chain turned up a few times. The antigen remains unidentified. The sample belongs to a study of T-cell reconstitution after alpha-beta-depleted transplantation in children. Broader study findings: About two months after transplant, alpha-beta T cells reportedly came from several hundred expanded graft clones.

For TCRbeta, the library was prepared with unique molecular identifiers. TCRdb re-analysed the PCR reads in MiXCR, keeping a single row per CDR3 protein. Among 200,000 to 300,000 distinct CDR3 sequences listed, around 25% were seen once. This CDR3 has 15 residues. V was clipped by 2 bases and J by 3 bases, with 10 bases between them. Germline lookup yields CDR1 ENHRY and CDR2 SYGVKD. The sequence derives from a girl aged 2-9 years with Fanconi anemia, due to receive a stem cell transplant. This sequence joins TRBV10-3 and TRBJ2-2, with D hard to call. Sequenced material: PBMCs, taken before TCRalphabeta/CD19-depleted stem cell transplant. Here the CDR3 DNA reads TGTGCCATCAGTGAGGGGGTTGGTTACACCGGGGAGCTGTTTTTT. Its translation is CAISEGVGYTGELFF.